This TCR beta chain was recovered during a study of shared clonotypes between healthy human individuals. Findings and limits, study-wide: Memory subsets had estimated richness that was generally smaller than that of naive subsets. Clonotype sharing among donors was thought likely to change with sequencing depth. The study drew on few donors, limiting represented genetic and exposure-history diversity.

Trimming removed 6 bases from V and 4 bases from J, with 15 bases in between. The CDR3 extends over 14 amino acids. CDR1 is MDHEN and CDR2 is SYDVKM in the germline V gene. In regard to this clone: What it binds is unknown.

In the original processing: Junction-only immunoSEQ sequences carried no quality scores, so filtering differed. Clones were sequenced by immunoSEQ multiplex PCR, and TCRdb holds only the in-frame ones, with some missing. V, J and clone size were drawn from that table, and D and trimming were deduced from the DNA. Of around 1.1 million clones listed, approximately 80% are singletons. The source material was memory CD4+ T cells from PBMCs. As for subset: CD45RA-negative fraction. The rearrangement joins TRBV28 to TRBJ2-5; D is uncertain. The origin of this receptor is a man aged 18 to 29 in good health. Some clones in this sample may be carry-over from other donors' samples. This CDR3 reads CASRYSRSRETQYF. The CDR3 DNA reads as TGTGCCAGCAGATATTCTAGGTCCCGAGAGACCCAGTACTTC.